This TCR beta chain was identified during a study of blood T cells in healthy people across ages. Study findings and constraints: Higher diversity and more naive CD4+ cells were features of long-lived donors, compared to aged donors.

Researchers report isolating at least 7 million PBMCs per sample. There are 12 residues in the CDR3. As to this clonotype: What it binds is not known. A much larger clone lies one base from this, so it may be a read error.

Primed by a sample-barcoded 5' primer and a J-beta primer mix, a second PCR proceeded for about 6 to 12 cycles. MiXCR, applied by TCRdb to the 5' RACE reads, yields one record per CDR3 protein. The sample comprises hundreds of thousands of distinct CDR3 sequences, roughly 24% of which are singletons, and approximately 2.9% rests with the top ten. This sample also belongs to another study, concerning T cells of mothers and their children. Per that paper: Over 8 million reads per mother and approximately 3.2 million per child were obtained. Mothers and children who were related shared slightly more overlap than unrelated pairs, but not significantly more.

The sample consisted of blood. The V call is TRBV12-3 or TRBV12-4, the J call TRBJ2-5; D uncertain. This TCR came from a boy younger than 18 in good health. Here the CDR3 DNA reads TGTGCTAGCACCGACAACCAAGCGACCCAGTACTTC. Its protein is CASTDNQATQYF.